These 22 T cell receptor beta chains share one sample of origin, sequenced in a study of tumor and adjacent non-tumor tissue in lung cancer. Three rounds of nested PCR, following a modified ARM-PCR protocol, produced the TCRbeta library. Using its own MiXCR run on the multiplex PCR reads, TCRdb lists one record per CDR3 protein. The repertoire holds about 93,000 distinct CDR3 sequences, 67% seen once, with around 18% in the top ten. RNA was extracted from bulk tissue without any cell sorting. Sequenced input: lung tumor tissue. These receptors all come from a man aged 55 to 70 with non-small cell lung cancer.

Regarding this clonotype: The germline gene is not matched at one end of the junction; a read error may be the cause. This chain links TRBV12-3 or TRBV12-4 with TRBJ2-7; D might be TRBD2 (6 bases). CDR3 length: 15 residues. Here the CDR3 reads CGSRLGGTGFYEQYF. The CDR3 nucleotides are TGTGGCAGCAGATTAGGCGGGACGGGATTCTACGAGCAGTACTTC.

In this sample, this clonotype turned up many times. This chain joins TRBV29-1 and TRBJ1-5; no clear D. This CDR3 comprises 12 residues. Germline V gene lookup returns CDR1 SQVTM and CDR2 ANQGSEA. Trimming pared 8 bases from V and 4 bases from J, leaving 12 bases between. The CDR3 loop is CSPSPCNQPQHF. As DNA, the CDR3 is TGCAGCCCATCACCCTGTAATCAGCCCCAGCATTTT.

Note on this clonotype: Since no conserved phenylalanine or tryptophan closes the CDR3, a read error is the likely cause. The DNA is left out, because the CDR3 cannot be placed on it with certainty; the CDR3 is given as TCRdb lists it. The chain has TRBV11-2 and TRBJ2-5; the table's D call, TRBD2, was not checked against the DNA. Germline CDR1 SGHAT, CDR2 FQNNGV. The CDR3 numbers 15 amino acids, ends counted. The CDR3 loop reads CASSFGGSVQETQYL.

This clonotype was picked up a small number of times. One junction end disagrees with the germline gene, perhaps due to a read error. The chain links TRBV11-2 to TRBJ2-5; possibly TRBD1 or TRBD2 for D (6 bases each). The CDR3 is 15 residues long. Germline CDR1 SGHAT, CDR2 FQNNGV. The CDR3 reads CASSPQGGTQEAQYF. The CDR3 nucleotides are TGTGCCAGCAGCCCCCAAGGCGGGACACAAGAGGCCCAGTACTTC.

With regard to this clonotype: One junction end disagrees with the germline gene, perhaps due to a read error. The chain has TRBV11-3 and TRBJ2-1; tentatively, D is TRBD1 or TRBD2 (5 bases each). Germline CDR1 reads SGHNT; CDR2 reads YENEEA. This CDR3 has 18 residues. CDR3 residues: CASSLDQGDGTPYNEQFF. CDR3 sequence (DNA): TGTGCCAGTAGCTTAGATCAAGGGGACGGCACACCCTACAATGAGCAGTTTTTC.

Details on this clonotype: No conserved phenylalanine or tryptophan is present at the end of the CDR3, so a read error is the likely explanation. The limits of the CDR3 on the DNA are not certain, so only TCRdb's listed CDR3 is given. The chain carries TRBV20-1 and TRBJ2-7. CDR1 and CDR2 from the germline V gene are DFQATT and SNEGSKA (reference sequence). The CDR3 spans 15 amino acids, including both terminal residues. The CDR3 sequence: CSARDPKGPSYEHYI.

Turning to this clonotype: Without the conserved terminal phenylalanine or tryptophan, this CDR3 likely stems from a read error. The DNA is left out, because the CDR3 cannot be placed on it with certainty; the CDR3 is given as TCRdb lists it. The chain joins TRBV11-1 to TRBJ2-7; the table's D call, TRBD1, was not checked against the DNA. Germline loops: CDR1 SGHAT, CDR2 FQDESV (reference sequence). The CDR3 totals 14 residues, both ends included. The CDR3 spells CASSTATGALRAVL.

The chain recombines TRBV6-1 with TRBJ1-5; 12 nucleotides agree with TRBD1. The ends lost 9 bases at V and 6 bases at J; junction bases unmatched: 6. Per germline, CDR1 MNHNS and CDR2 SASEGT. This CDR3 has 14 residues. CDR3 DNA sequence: TGTGCCAGTAGGGACAGGGGGCAAGGTCAGCCCCAGCATTTT. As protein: CASRDRGQGQPQHF.

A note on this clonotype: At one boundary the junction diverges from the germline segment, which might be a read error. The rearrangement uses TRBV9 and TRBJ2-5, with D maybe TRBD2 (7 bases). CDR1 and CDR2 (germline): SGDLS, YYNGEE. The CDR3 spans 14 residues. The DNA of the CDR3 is TGTGCCAGCAACGTATGGGGGGGCGCGGAGACCCAGTACTTC. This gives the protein CASNVWGGAETQYF.

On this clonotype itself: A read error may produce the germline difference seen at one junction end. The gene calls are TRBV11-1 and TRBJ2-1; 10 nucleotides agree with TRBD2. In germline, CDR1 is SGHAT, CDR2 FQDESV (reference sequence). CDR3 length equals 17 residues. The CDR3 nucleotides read TGTGCCAGCAGCCCCCGAGGCGGACTAGCGGACCACAATGAGCAGTCCTTT. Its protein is CASSPRGGLADHNEQSF.

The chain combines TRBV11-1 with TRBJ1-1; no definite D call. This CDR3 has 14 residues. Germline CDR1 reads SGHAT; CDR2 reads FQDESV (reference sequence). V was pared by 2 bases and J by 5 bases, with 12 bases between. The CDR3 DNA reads TGTGCCAGCAGCTTATCGGATGCCGAGACTGAAGCTTTCTTT. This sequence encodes CASSLSDAETEAFF. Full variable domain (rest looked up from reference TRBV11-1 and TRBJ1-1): EAEVAQSPRYKITEKSQAVAFWCDPISGHATLYWYRQILGQGPELLVQFQDESVVDDSQLPKDRFSAERLKGVDSTLKIQPAELGDSAMYLCASSLSDAETEAFFGQGTRLTVV.

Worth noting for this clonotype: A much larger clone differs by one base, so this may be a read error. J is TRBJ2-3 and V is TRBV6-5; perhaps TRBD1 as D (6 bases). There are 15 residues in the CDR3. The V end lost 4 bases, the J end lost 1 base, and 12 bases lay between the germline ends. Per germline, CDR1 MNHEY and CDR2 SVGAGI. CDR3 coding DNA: TGTGCCAGCAGTTGCTCAGGGGTGCGCACAGATACGCAGTATTTT. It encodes CASSCSGVRTDTQYF.

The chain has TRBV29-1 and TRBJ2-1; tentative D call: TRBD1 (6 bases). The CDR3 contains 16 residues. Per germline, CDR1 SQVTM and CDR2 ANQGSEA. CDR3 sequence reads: CSTNEATQGVMGEQFF. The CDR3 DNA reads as TGCAGTACTAACGAGGCCACACAGGGTGTCATGGGTGAGCAGTTCTTC.

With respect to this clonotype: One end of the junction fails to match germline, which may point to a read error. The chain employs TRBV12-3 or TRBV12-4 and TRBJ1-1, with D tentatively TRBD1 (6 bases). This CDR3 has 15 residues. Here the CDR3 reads CASSLVLGGRTEAFF. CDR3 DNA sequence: TGTGCCAGCAGTTTAGTGCTCGGGGGGCGAACTGAAGCTTTCTTC.

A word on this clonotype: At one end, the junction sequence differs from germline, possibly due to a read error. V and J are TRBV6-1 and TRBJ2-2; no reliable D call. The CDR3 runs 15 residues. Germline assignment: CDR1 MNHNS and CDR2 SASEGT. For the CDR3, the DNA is TGTGTCAGCAGACACCAAGGTGGGTCAACCGGGGAGCTGTTTTTT. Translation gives CVSRHQGGSTGELFF.

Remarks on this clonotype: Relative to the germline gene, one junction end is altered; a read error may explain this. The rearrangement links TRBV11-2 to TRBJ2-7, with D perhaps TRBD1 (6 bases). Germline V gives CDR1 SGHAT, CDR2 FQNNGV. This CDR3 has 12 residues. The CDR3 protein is CASSLGLQGQYF. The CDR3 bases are TGTGCCAGCAGCTTAGGACTGCAGGGGCAGTATTTC.

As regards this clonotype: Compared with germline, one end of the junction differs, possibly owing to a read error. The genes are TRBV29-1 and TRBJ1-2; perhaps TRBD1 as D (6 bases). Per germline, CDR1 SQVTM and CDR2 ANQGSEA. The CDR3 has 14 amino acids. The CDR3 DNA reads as TGCAACGTTGAATTAGGGGGTCGCGGTGTGGGCTACACCTTC. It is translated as CNVELGGRGVGYTF.

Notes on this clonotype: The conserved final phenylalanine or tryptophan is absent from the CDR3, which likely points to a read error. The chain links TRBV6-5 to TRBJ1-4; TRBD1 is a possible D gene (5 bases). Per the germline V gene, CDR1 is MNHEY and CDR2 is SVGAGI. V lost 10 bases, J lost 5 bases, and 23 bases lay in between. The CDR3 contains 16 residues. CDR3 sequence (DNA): TGTGCCAACTCCTCAGGGTATCTTACCATGAATGAAAAACTGTTTATT. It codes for CANSSGYLTMNEKLFI.

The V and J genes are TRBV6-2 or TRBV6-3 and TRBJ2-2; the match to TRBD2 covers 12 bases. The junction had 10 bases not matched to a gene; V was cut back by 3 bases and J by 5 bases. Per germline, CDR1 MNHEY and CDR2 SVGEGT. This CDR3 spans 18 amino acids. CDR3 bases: TGTGCCAGCAGTTATTTTGCTAGCGGGAGGGCAGGAACCGGGGAGCTGTTTTTT. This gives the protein CASSYFASGRAGTGELFF.

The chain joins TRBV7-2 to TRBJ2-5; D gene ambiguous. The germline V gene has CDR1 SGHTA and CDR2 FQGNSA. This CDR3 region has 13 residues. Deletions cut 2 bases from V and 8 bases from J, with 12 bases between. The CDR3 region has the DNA TGTGCCAGCAGCTTATATAGGAGCGATACCCAGTACTTC. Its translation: CASSLYRSDTQYF.

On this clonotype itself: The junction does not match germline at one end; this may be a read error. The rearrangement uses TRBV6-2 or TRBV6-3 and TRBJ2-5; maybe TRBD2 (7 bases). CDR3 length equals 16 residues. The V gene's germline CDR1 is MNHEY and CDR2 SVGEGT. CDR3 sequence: CVSSATAGAHGETQYF. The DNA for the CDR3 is TGTGTCAGCAGTGCCACCGCGGGGGCGCACGGAGAGACCCAGTACTTC.

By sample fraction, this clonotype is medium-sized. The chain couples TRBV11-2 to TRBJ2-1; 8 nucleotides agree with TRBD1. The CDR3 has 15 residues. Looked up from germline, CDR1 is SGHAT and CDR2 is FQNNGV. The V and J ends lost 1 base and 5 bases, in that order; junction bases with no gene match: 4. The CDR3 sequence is CASSLVLTGDNEQFF. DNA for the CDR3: TGTGCCAGCAGCTTAGTACTGACAGGGGACAATGAGCAGTTCTTC.